This T cell receptor (beta chain) was captured in a study of T cells in localized non-small cell lung cancer. Findings of the study overall: Greater T cell density in blood accompanied longer overall survival. The highest T cell clonality was in uninvolved adjacent lung, above tumor. A median of roughly 55 of the top 100 tumor clones appeared in adjacent lung, which was paired and uninvolved.

As to this clone: Its antigen is unknown.

TCRdb keeps only in-frame clones here, not all; method: immunoSEQ multiplex PCR. The repertoire holds 15,000 to 20,000 clones, with around 91% as singletons. Sequenced here: peripheral blood mononuclear cells, sampled before any cancer treatment. This TCR came from a woman aged 35-75 years with stage III lung adenocarcinoma.

The DNA for the CDR3 is TGCAGCGTTGAAGGCGGGCGAGAGACCCAGTACTTC. Protein: CSVEGGRETQYF. This chain links TRBV29-1 with TRBJ2-5, with D possibly TRBD2 on 5 matching bases. Per the germline V gene, CDR1 is SQVTM and CDR2 is ANQGSEA. V was trimmed by 1 base and J by 4 bases, leaving 7 bases between them. There are 12 residues in the CDR3. Based on the CDR3 plus reference TRBV29-1 and TRBJ2-5, the full variable domain is SAVISQKPSRDICQRGTSLTIQCQVDSQVTMMFWYRQQPGQSLTLIATANQGSEATYESGFVIDKFPISRPNLTFSTLTVSNMSPEDSSIYLCSVEGGRETQYFGPGTRLLVL.